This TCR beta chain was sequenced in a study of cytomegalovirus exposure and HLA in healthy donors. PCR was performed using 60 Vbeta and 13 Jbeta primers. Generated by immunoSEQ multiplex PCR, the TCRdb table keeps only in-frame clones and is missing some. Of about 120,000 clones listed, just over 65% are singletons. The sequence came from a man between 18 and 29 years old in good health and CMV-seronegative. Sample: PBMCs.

CDR3 protein: CASSPPAGTSGRDEQFF. The CDR3 DNA sequence: TGTGCCAGCAGCCCCCCAGCCGGGACTAGCGGGAGGGATGAGCAGTTCTTC. This sequence joins TRBV5-6 and TRBJ2-1; 16 bases are shared with TRBD2. V lost 4 bases, J lost 8 bases, and 9 bases stayed unmatched. This CDR3 spans 17 amino acids. Germline CDR1 is SGHDT and CDR2 is YYEEEE.